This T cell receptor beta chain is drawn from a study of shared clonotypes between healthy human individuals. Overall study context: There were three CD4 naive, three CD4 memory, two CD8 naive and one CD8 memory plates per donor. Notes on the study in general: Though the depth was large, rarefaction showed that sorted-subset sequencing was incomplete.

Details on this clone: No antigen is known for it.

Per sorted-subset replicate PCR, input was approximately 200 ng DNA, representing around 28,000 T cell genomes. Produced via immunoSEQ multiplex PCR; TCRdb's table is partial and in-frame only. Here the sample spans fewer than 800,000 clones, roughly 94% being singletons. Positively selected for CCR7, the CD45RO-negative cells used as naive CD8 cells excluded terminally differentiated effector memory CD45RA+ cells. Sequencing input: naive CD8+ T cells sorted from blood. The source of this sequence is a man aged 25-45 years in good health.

The CDR3 here is CASSLGRDGNEQFF. The DNA for the CDR3 is TGCGCCAGCAGCTTGGGACGGGATGGTAATGAGCAGTTCTTC. The chain links TRBV5-1 to TRBJ2-1, with D possibly matching TRBD2 (5 bases). Looked up from germline, CDR1 is SGHRS and CDR2 is YFSETQ. V lost 0 bases, J lost 7 bases, and 11 bases lay in between. CDR3 length equals 14 residues.